A selection of T cell receptor beta chains follows, all from one sample in a study of T cell repertoires in cytomegalovirus infection. TCRdb redid the calling of the reads with MiXCR, one entry per CDR3 protein. The profile covers under 850,000 distinct CDR3 sequences, with about 30% appearing a single time and roughly 18% taken by the ten largest. Their target antigens are unknown. Material: cultured PBMCs, obtained from culture after CMV antigen stimulation. Receptors originate from a human donor in good health (CMV status not recorded). Some clones in this sample may be carry-over from other donors' samples. Each CDR3 is given with its conserved first and last residue. The order of the fields is J gene, clone size, V gene, D gene, CDR3 DNA, CDR3 protein. The D gene is left open where the match is weak. Only some rows state a clone size, as once, few, many or a class for expanded clones.

>TRBJ2-1|many|TRBV7-2|.
TGTGCCAGCAGCTTAGAACTCGGTGACAATGAGCAGTTCTTC
CASSLELGDNEQFF
>TRBJ2-7|.|TRBV18|TRBD2
TGTGCCAGCTCTCCAGGGACTAGCGTTGCCTACGAGCAGTACTTC
CASSPGTSVAYEQYF
>TRBJ1-6|.|TRBV18|TRBD1
TGTGCCAGCTCTCGGAGTGGCAAGGGACAGGGGGGTTCACCCCTCCACTTT
CASSRSGKGQGGSPLHF
>TRBJ2-1|.|TRBV14|.
TGTGCCAGCAGCCAAGTCTGGCCTTCTCGCAATGAGCAGTTCTTC
CASSQVWPSRNEQFF
>TRBJ1-1|.|TRBV6-2/TRBV6-3|.
TGTGCCAGCAGTTACGACTCTATGAACACTGAAGCTTTCTTT
CASSYDSMNTEAFF
>TRBJ1-1|.|TRBV6-1|TRBD1
TGTGCCAGCAGCCCCACAGGGGGGCATATGAACACTGAAGCTTTCTTT
CASSPTGGHMNTEAFF
>TRBJ1-5|.|TRBV19|.
TGTGCCAGTAAGGACCATCCTCTAAGCAATCAGCCCCAGCATTTT
CASKDHPLSNQPQHF
>TRBJ2-3|.|TRBV7-9|TRBD1
TGTGCCAGCAGCTTAGGGACAGGGATAGGAGAGAGCACAGATACGCAGTATTTT
CASSLGTGIGESTDTQYF
>TRBJ1-4|.|TRBV7-2|.
TGTGCCAGCAGCCGGGCTTCAGATTTTTATGAAAAACTGTTTTTT
CASSRASDFYEKLFF
>TRBJ1-2|few|TRBV6-8|.
TGTGCCAGCAGTTTGACACGCTACTATGGCTACACCTTC
CASSLTRYYGYTF
>TRBJ1-1|.|TRBV29-1|.
TGCAGCGTTGAACGCGATTCAGAAGCTTTCTTT
CSVERDSEAFF
>TRBJ2-6|many|TRBV7-6|.
TGTGCCAGCAGCGCCAAGTCCTCTGGGGCCAACGTCCTGACTTTC
CASSAKSSGANVLTF
>TRBJ1-5|.|TRBV7-9|.
TGTGCCAGCAGCGAATCCGGTCTTCAGCCCCAGCATTTT
CASSESGLQPQHF
>TRBJ1-2|.|TRBV12-3/TRBV12-4|TRBD1
TGTGCCAGCAGCCCGGGGACAGTAAATAATGGCTACACCTTC
CASSPGTVNNGYTF
>TRBJ2-1|.|TRBV27|.
TGTGCCAGCAGTTTATTCGCCTACAATGAGCAGTTCTTC
CASSLFAYNEQFF
>TRBJ2-7|.|TRBV18|TRBD1
TGTGCCAGCTCGCCTCAGCCGGGACAGGACTACGAGCAGTACTTC
CASSPQPGQDYEQYF
>TRBJ1-1|few|TRBV7-6|.
TGTGCCTCACAGTTCGGAACGAACACTGAAGCTTTCTTT
CASQFGTNTEAFF
>TRBJ2-3|few|TRBV6-5|TRBD2
TGTGCCAGCAGTTACGCACCGCCGACTAGCGGGGGTAGCACAGATACGCAGTATTTT
CASSYAPPTSGGSTDTQYF
>TRBJ2-7|many|TRBV7-2|.
TGTGCCAGCAGCCCAAGGGGGCTAGCGCCGTACGAGCAGTACTTC
CASSPRGLAPYEQYF
>TRBJ1-1|few|TRBV28|.
TGTGCCAGCAGTTTATCGTCGGCCATCAAAGCTTTCTTT
CASSLSSAIKAFF
>TRBJ1-1|many|TRBV7-2|.
TGTGCCAGCAGCTTAGCAAGAGTCACTGAAGCTTTCTTT
CASSLARVTEAFF
>TRBJ2-1|few|TRBV11-2|.
TGTGCCAGCAGCTCCCTCCTAAATGAGCAGTTCTTC
CASSSLLNEQFF
>TRBJ2-5|.|TRBV5-4|TRBD2
TGTGCCAGCAGCCCCACCCCCCTAGCGGGAGGGCAAGAGACCCAGTACTTC
CASSPTPLAGGQETQYF
>TRBJ2-7|.|TRBV2|.
TGTGCCAGCAGTGAACGTCCGGGAACGGGCTACGAGCAGTACTTC
CASSERPGTGYEQYF
>TRBJ2-3|.|TRBV29-1|.
TGCAGCGTTGTTTTGGCAGGACCCGGGACGAGGGCGGACACAGATACGCAGTATTTT
CSVVLAGPGTRADTDTQYF
>TRBJ1-4|.|TRBV5-4|.
TGTGCCAGCAGCCCGGAATCCACTAATGAAAAACTGTTTTTT
CASSPESTNEKLFF
>TRBJ2-5|.|TRBV3-1|.
TGTGCCAGCAGCCAAGATGTAGGGGGCCAAGAGACCCAGTACTTC
CASSQDVGGQETQYF
>TRBJ2-3|.|TRBV27|TRBD1
TGTGCCAGCAGTTACCTCCAACAGGGGGATACGCAGTATTTT
CASSYLQQGDTQYF
>TRBJ2-1|few|TRBV7-2|.
TGTGCCAGCAAATCGGTAGGGGGCGGGGGGTACAATGAGCAGTTCTTC
CASKSVGGGGYNEQFF
>TRBJ1-2|.|TRBV29-1|.
TGCAGCGGGACGGACACGAGTTATGGCTACACCTTC
CSGTDTSYGYTF
>TRBJ1-1|few|TRBV19|.
TGTGCCAGTAGTATAGCGGGCAGATTCACTGAAGCTTTCTTT
CASSIAGRFTEAFF